Reported below is one T cell receptor (beta chain). Its antigen remains unknown. Profiling relied on immunoSEQ multiplex PCR, and the TCRdb table lists in-frame clones only, not all of them. The data show roughly 24,000 clones, 88% seen once. The data belong to a study of OX40 agonist ivuxolimab in advanced cancers. Overall study context: Dose-escalation patients' cancers were hepatocellular carcinoma, melanoma, renal cell or head and neck cancer.

Looked up from germline, CDR1 is SGHRS and CDR2 is YFSETQ. The CDR3 is made up of 15 amino acids. With 0 bases removed from V and 0 bases from J, the gap between germline ends came to 8 bases. Study results and caveats: The authors did not determine the antigen specificity of the expanded peripheral T cells.

The receptor was isolated from an adult with an advanced solid tumor such as melanoma, head and neck, liver or kidney cancer. This chain connects TRBV5-1 to TRBJ2-3; maybe TRBD2 (5 bases). The specimen comprised CD4+ or CD8+ T cells sorted from blood, sampled in a trial of the OX40 agonist ivuxolimab. The CDR3 reads CASSLERSSTDTQYF. The CDR3 coding sequence is TGCGCCAGCAGCTTGGAGCGGTCTAGCACAGATACGCAGTATTTT.